Sequencing of this TCR beta chain was carried out in a study of blood T cell repertoires in COVID-19. Across the study: The cDNA or gDNA used as material had been derived from T cells, B-cell-depleted T cells, or PBMCs.

Libraries were prepared by immunoSEQ multiplex PCR; TCRdb keeps only in-frame clonotypes and omits some of them. Of approximately 130,000 clones in the sample, around 79% are singletons; the top ten hold about 18%. Source material: peripheral blood. The origin of this receptor is a man aged 80 or over with acute or convalescent COVID-19.

The CDR3 bases are TGCGCCAGCAGCCAAGATCAGATCCGACAGGGAAAAAACACTGAAGCTTTCTTT. Amino acid sequence: CASSQDQIRQGKNTEAFF. The chain combines TRBV4-1 with TRBJ1-1; 7 bases fit TRBD1. CDR3 length: 18 amino acids. Germline CDR1 is MGHRA and CDR2 is YSYEKL. Trimming cost V 0 bases and J 2 bases; bases outside gene matches: 12.